This T cell receptor (beta chain) was identified in a study of cytomegalovirus exposure and HLA in healthy donors. Study-level results: Prediction of most subjects' HLA-A and HLA-B alleles by TCR beta sequences was reportedly accurate.

Use of 60 Vbeta and 13 Jbeta primers characterized the PCR. This table comes from immunoSEQ multiplex PCR, and its TCRdb copy is limited to in-frame clones, with some not included. The data show 100,000 to 150,000 clones, roughly four fifths seen once. This CDR3 has 14 amino acids. In germline, CDR1 is LGHNA, CDR2 YSLEER. With V trimmed by 5 bases and J by 8 bases, 8 bases remained unmatched. As regards this clone: Antigen unknown.

At sampling all donors were nominally healthy, likely with unrecorded immune exposures. The chain has TRBV4-3 and TRBJ1-4; 7 bases line up with TRBD1. This TCR derives from a woman between 35 and 50 years old in good health and CMV-seronegative. The source material was PBMCs. The CDR3 sequence is CASSLDRENEKLFF. CDR3 DNA sequence: TGCGCCAGCAGCTTAGACAGGGAGAACGAAAAACTGTTTTTT.